This T cell receptor beta chain was captured in a study of type 1 regulatory T cells. This CDR3 is 14 amino acids long. Trimming removed 9 bases from V and 5 bases from J; junction bases left unmatched: 8. Germline V lookup: CDR1 ENHRY, CDR2 SYGVKD. Worth noting for this clonotype: Antigen unknown.

TCRdb reprocessed the reads with MiXCR, giving one entry per CDR3 protein. The sample shows 20,000 to 30,000 distinct CDR3 sequences, over 60% of them seen only once. Sequencing input: cultured T cells, either the whole culture or a sorted T cell fraction (not recorded which). Regarding subset: Tr1-enriched cell product generated in vitro against host alloantigens. The receptor comes from a human donor in good health. V gene TRBV10-3 combines with J gene TRBJ2-1, with TRBD2 matching 9 bases. CDR3 loop: CAIASGGRNNEQFF. The CDR3 nucleotides are TGTGCCATTGCGAGCGGGGGGAGAAACAATGAGCAGTTCTTC.